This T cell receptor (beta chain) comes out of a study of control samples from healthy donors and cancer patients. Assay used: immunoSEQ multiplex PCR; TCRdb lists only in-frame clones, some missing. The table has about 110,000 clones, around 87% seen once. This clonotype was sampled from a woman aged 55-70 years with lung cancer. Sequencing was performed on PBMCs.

CDR3 DNA: TGTGCCAGCAGCCAAGAAGCCCAACGGATGAACACTGAAGCTTTCTTT. It encodes CASSQEAQRMNTEAFF. J is TRBJ1-1 and V is TRBV4-2; D call uncertain. V lost 0 bases and J 0 bases, leaving 11 bases between the germline ends. The germline V gene has CDR1 LGHNA and CDR2 YNFKEQ. The CDR3 has 16 residues.